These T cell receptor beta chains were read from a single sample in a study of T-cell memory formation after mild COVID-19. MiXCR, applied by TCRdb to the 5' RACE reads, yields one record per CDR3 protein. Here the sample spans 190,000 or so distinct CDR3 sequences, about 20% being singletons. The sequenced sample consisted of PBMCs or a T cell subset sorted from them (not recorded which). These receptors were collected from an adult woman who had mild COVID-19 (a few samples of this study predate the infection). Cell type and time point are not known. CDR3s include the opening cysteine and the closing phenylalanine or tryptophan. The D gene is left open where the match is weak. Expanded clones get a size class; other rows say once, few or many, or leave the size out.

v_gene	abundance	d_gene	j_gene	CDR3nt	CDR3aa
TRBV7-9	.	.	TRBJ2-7	TGTGCCAGCAGCTACGATAGCTCGGGTAGGAGGTCCGAGCAGTACTTC	CASSYDSSGRRSEQYF
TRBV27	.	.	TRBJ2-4	TGTGCCAGCAGCCGGATTCCGGGAGATAAAAACATTCAGTACTTC	CASSRIPGDKNIQYF
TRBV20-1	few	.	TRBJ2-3	TGCAGTGCTACCGGGGGTAGGCCCCAGGATACGCAGTATTTT	CSATGGRPQDTQYF
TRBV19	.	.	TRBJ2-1	TGTGCCAGTAGTATACAGGATCCCTACAATGAGCAGTTCTTC	CASSIQDPYNEQFF
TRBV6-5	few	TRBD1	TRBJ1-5	TGTGCCAGCCATACAGGGGGTCAGCCCCAGCATTTT	CASHTGGQPQHF
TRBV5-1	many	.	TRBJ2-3	TGCGCCAGCAGCTTGTTTCTGGGGGCGGCTGATACGCAGTATTTT	CASSLFLGAADTQYF
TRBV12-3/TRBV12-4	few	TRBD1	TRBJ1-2	TGTGCCAGCAGTTTGGGGCCCCGGACAGGGGGCGTCACCTTC	CASSLGPRTGGVTF
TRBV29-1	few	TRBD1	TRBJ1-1	TGCAGCGTTGAAGTTATAGGGGGCTCAGCTGAAGCTTTCTTT	CSVEVIGGSAEAFF
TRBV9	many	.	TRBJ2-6	TGTGCCAGCGGTGGGACTGGGGCCAACGTCCTGACTTTC	CASGGTGANVLTF
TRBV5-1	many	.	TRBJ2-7	TGCGCCAGCAGCTTGTCAACTGCCTACGAGCAGTACTTC	CASSLSTAYEQYF
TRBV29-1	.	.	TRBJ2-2	TGCAGCGTTGTGGAGGCCACCGGGGAGCTGTTTTTT	CSVVEATGELFF
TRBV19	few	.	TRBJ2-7	TGTGCCAGTGGCTCCGGACTTACATACGAGCAGTACTTC	CASGSGLTYEQYF
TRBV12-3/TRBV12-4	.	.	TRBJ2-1	TGTGCCAGCAGCCCCAGCGGGTACTACAATGAGCAGTTCTTC	CASSPSGYYNEQFF
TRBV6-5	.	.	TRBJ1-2	TGTGCCAGCAGTTACTCGATTAAATCAGAATCACGAGACTATGGCTACACCTTC	CASSYSIKSESRDYGYTF
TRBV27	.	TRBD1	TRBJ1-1	TGTGCCAGCAGTTTGAGGACAGGTCATGAAGCTTTCTTT	CASSLRTGHEAFF
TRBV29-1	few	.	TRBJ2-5	TGCAGCGTTGTAAGGGACCAAGAGACCCAGTACTTC	CSVVRDQETQYF
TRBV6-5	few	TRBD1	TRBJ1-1	TGTGCCAGCAGTTACTCGGGGACAGGGGTTCTGAACACTGAAGCTTTCTTT	CASSYSGTGVLNTEAFF
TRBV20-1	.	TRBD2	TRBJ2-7	TGCAGTGCTAGAGAGGGAACTAGCGGGGGGGCCTACGAGCAGTACTTC	CSAREGTSGGAYEQYF
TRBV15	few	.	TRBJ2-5	TGTGCCACCAGCAGAGGAGGGTACCAAGAGACCCAGTACTTC	CATSRGGYQETQYF
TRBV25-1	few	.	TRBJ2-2	TGTGCCAGCGTGGGGCCAGGGTCCGACACCGGGGAGCTGTTTTTT	CASVGPGSDTGELFF
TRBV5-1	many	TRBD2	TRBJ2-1	TGCGCCAGCAGCCCCTCCCCAATAGCGGGGGGTTCCAATGAGCAGTTCTTC	CASSPSPIAGGSNEQFF
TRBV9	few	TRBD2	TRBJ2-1	TGTGCCAGCAGCGTAGACAGCGGGAGATCTAATGAGCAGTTCTTC	CASSVDSGRSNEQFF
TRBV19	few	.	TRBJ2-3	TGTGCCAGTCGACCTCCAGGGGAGGATACGCAGTATTTT	CASRPPGEDTQYF
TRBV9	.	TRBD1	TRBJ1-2	TGTGCCAGCAGCGTAGGTGGGACAGTGAGTTCTAACTATGGCTACACCTTC	CASSVGGTVSSNYGYTF
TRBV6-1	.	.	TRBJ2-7	TGTGCCAGCAGTGGGATTGCGGAGGCCTGGCCATACGAGCAGTACTTC	CASSGIAEAWPYEQYF
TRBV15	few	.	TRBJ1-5	TGTGCCACCAGCAGAGATTACGGAAGAAATCAGCCCCAGCATTTT	CATSRDYGRNQPQHF
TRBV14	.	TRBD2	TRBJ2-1	TGTGCCAGCAGCCAACTAGCGGGGGCTTACAATGAGCAGTTCTTC	CASSQLAGAYNEQFF
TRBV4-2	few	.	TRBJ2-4	TGTGCCAGCAGCCCCTACGCAGGGTACGACATTCAGTACTTC	CASSPYAGYDIQYF
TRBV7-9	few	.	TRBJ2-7	TGTGCCAGCAGCTTCGGACAGAGGCACTCCTACGAGCAGTACTTC	CASSFGQRHSYEQYF
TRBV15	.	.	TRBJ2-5	TGTGCCACCAGCAGAGATGAGGAGACAGAGTACCAAGAGACCCAGTACTTC	CATSRDEETEYQETQYF
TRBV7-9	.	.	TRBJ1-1	TGTGCCAGCAGCTTAGCGCCTGTGAACACTGAAGCTTTCTTT	CASSLAPVNTEAFF